One and the same sample provided the 5 T cell receptor beta chains below, sequenced in a study of monozygotic twins with inflammatory bowel disease (dated by TCRdb to about 2019). Library construction relied on 5' RACE. The instrument was an Illumina HiSeq 2500. Based on TCRdb reprocessing of the reads, there is one entry per CDR3 protein sequence, and DNA is missing. This sample's listing comprises some 170,000 distinct CDR3 sequences. 2.8% of the sample rests with the top ten. The source material was blood. These receptor sequences come from a human donor with ulcerative colitis or Crohn's disease, or a healthy co-twin of an affected twin (not recorded which).

This chain links TRBV5-1 with TRBJ1-2. The CDR3 is 15 residues long. CDR1 is SGHRS and CDR2 is YFSETQ in the germline V gene. The CDR3: CASSLDGLSNYGYTF.

The chain uses TRBV24-1 and TRBJ2-7. Germline-derived CDR1 and CDR2 are KGHDR and SFDVKD. CDR3 length equals 14 residues. CDR3 protein: CATSNFQPPYEQYF.

V and J are TRBV5-1 and TRBJ2-3; TCRdb's D call, TRBD2, is unchecked because there is no DNA. Per germline, CDR1 SGHRS and CDR2 YFSETQ. The CDR3 loop spans 17 amino acids. This CDR3 reads CASSFRRDERPWDTQYF.

The chain is built from TRBV7-9 and TRBJ2-2. CDR1 is SEHNR, CDR2 FQNEAQ, per germline (reference sequence). The CDR3 runs 13 residues. CDR3 protein: CASSSANTGELFF.

The rearrangement uses TRBV10-3 and TRBJ1-6. The CDR3 spans 13 residues. The germline CDR1 and CDR2 sequences are ENHRY and SYGVKD. The CDR3 reads CATQSEYNSPLHF.